A selection of T cell receptor beta chains follows, all from one sample in a study of OX40 agonist ivuxolimab in advanced cancers. The protocol was immunoSEQ multiplex PCR, while the TCRdb copy is restricted to in-frame clones and leaves out a portion. The profile shows 55,000 to 80,000 clones, nearly 90% of them singletons. The specimen was CD4+ or CD8+ T cells sorted from blood, collected in a trial of the OX40 agonist ivuxolimab. The source is an adult with an advanced solid tumor such as melanoma, head and neck, liver or kidney cancer. The CDR3 runs from the conserved cysteine through the conserved F or W. Where a row states a size, it is once, few, many or the class of an expanded clone; other rows omit it.

CASSLTPGLAGAYEQYF | TRBJ2-7 | . | TRBV19
CASSPIRGGLSETQYF | TRBJ2-5 | . | TRBV28
CASRLGGWETEAFF | TRBJ1-1 | . | TRBV28
CASSLPDRYRDFPYEQYF | TRBJ2-7 | . | TRBV7-2
CASSFGQGNIQYF | TRBJ2-4 | . | TRBV5-6
CASSELAGTGELFF | TRBJ2-2 | . | TRBV10-1
CASKVAMLIYGYTF | TRBJ1-2 | . | TRBV21-1
CASSLEDGQSYNEQFF | TRBJ2-1 | . | TRBV7-2
CASSSRLAGGQETQYF | TRBJ2-5 | . | TRBV5-4
CASSHDSTNEQFF | TRBJ2-1 | . | TRBV5-8
CASSPRTAWDEQYF | TRBJ2-7 | . | TRBV18
CASSLAQETGDGNQPQHF | TRBJ1-5 | once | TRBV7-6
CATLPGVPNTEAFF | TRBJ1-1 | once | TRBV7-8
CASSQVPKRDNEQFF | TRBJ2-1 | . | TRBV4-1
CASSRQASGTQETQYF | TRBJ2-5 | once | TRBV9
CASKDRWAYGYTF | TRBJ1-2 | . | TRBV27
CASSKGLAYSYEQYF | TRBJ2-7 | . | TRBV14
CATKRRGRDGEQFF | TRBJ2-1 | . | TRBV10-3
CASSPDSPPYGYTF | TRBJ1-2 | . | TRBV18
CASSLTLPSNTGELFF | TRBJ2-2 | . | TRBV5-1
CASSSLYNEQFF | TRBJ2-1 | once | TRBV28
CASSPGLVPYEQYF | TRBJ2-7 | . | TRBV18
CSARDRETQYF | TRBJ2-5 | . | TRBV20-1
CASSQAGLAGGSGELFF | TRBJ2-2 | . | TRBV4-3
CASSFGAGETYEQYF | TRBJ2-7 | . | TRBV5-4
CASSLLTSGSYEQFF | TRBJ2-1 | . | TRBV28
CASSYRQDTEAFF | TRBJ1-1 | few | TRBV11-3
CASKNRVGTEAFF | TRBJ1-1 | once | TRBV19
CASSLRSGTGGFGANVLTF | TRBJ2-6 | . | TRBV5-4
CASSSLALTDTQYF | TRBJ2-3 | once | TRBV5-1
CASSLGKSSGNTIYF | TRBJ1-3 | . | TRBV13
CASSPPGQGAKEQYF | TRBJ2-7 | . | TRBV18
CASSLDQYGDTQYF | TRBJ2-3 | . | TRBV5-1
CASSPSLNTEAFF | TRBJ1-1 | . | TRBV18
CASSLIPPRLAGRTYEQYF | TRBJ2-7 | . | TRBV5-1
CASSMRGTGELFF | TRBJ2-2 | . | TRBV19
CASSFMTSGTDTQYF | TRBJ2-3 | . | TRBV7-2
CASSSDPTSYNEQFF | TRBJ2-1 | . | TRBV5-1
CASSLGGTRVNEQFF | TRBJ2-1 | . | TRBV7-9
CASSSQGGEQYF | TRBJ2-7 | . | TRBV2
CASSKRREGHLNEQFF | TRBJ2-1 | . | TRBV21-1
CASSPMVGQIYEQCF | TRBJ2-7 | . | TRBV27
CASSPGTEAFF | TRBJ1-1 | . | TRBV7-9
CASSAGNQETQYF | TRBJ2-5 | . | TRBV2
CASSPPGPNTEAFF | TRBJ1-1 | . | TRBV18
CASSLVSGTGGNSPLHF | TRBJ1-6 | . | TRBV7-2
CASSLGHRGDRAFNQPQHF | TRBJ1-5 | . | TRBV7-3
CASSPGSTQETQYF | TRBJ2-5 | once | TRBV18
CASSGGDSLYGYTF | TRBJ1-2 | . | TRBV5-1
CASSQVRSRNEKLFF | TRBJ1-4 | few | TRBV4-1
CASSSTSRGRERTDTQYF | TRBJ2-3 | . | TRBV7-9
CASSELPSRGGNIQYF | TRBJ2-4 | . | TRBV6-1
CASSRGSGFVTEAFF | TRBJ1-1 | . | TRBV6-1
CASSLPRTRGGETQYF | TRBJ2-5 | . | TRBV7-9
CASSPGGANVLTF | TRBJ2-6 | . | TRBV18
CASSLGLGGATRSNQPQHF | TRBJ1-5 | . | TRBV7-2
CASSLGADTDTQYF | TRBJ2-3 | . | TRBV5-4